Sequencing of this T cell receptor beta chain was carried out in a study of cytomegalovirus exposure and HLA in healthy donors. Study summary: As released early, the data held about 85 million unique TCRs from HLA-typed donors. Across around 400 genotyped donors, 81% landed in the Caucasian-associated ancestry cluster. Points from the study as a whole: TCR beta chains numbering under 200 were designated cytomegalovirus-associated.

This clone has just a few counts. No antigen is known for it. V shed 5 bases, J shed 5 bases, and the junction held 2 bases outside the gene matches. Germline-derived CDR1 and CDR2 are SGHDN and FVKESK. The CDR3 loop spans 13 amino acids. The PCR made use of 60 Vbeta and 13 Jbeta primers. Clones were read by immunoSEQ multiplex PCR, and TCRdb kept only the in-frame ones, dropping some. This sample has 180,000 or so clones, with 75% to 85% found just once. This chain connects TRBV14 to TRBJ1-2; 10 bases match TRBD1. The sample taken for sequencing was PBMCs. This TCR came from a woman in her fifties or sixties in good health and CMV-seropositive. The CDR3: CASSDRGPYGYTF. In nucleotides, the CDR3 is TGTGCCAGCAGCGACAGGGGGCCTTATGGCTACACCTTC. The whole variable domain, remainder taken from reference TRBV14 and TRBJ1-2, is EAGVTQFPSHSVIEKGQTVTLRCDPISGHDNLYWYRRVMGKEIKFLLHFVKESKQDESGMPNNRFLAERTGGTYSTLKVQPAELEDSGVYFCASSDRGPYGYTFGSGTRLTVV.